This TCR beta chain was identified during a study of blood T cell repertoires in COVID-19. About the study: The United States, Italy and Spain provided the acute and convalescent COVID-19 samples.

Source study methods: Estimation of nucleated cell counts was performed using reference gene primer amplification. Sequencing was performed with immunoSEQ multiplex PCR; in TCRdb, only in-frame clones are kept and a portion is missing. That table supplies the V and J calls and clone size; D and trimming were determined from the DNA. The table has about 83,000 clones, about 76% seen once. This receptor was taken from an elderly woman with active or convalescent COVID-19. Sequenced: peripheral blood.

The CDR3 sequence is CASRRDREGEKLFF. CDR3 DNA sequence: TGTGCCAGCAGAAGGGACCGGGAGGGTGAAAAACTGTTTTTT. The chain uses TRBV2 and TRBJ1-4; TRBD1 might be the D (5 bases). The V end lost 6 bases, the J end lost 7 bases, and 15 bases lay between the germline ends. The CDR3 is 14 residues long. Germline V gene data show CDR1 as SNHLY and CDR2 as FYNNEI.